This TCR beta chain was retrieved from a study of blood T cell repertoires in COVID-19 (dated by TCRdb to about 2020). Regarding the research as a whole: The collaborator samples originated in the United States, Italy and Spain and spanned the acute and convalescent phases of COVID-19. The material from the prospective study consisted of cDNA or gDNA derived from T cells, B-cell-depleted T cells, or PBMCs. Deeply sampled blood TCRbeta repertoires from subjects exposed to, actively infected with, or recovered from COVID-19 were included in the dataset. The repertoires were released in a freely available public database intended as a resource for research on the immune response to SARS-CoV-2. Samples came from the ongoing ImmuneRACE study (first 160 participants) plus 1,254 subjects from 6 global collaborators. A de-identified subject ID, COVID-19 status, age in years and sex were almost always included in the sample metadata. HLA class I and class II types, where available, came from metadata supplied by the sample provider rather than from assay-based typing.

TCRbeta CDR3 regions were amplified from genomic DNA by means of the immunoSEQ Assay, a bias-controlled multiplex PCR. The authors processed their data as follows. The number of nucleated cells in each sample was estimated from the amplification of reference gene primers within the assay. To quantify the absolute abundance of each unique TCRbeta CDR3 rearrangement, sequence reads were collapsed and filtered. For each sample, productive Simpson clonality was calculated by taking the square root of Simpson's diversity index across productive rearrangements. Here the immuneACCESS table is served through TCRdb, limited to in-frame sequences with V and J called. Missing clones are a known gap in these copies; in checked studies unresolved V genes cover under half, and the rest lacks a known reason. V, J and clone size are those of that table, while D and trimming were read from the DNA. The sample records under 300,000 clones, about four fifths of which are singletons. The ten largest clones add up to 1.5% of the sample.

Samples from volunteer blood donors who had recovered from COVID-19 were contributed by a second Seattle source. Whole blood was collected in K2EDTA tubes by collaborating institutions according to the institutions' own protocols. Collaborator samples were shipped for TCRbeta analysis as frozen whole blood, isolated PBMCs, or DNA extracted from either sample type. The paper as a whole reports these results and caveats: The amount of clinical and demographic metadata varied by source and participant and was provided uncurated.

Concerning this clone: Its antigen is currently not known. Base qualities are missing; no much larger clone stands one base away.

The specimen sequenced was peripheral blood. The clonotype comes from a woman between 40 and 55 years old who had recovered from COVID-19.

The CDR3 protein is CASSSRRQGAGGYTF. The DNA reads as follows: TGTGCCAGCAGTTCCCGACGACAGGGGGCGGGTGGCTACACCTTC. The chain is encoded by TRBV28 joined to TRBJ1-2; a stretch of 10 junction bases matches TRBD1. Germline trimming: 4 bases from V, 7 bases from J; junction bases outside gene matches: 9. Measured from the cysteine to the phenylalanine, the CDR3 is 15 residues long. Solely the CDR3 DNA is kept, with 45 bases framed from the first base. The germline V gene sets CDR1 to MDHEN and CDR2 to SYDVKM.